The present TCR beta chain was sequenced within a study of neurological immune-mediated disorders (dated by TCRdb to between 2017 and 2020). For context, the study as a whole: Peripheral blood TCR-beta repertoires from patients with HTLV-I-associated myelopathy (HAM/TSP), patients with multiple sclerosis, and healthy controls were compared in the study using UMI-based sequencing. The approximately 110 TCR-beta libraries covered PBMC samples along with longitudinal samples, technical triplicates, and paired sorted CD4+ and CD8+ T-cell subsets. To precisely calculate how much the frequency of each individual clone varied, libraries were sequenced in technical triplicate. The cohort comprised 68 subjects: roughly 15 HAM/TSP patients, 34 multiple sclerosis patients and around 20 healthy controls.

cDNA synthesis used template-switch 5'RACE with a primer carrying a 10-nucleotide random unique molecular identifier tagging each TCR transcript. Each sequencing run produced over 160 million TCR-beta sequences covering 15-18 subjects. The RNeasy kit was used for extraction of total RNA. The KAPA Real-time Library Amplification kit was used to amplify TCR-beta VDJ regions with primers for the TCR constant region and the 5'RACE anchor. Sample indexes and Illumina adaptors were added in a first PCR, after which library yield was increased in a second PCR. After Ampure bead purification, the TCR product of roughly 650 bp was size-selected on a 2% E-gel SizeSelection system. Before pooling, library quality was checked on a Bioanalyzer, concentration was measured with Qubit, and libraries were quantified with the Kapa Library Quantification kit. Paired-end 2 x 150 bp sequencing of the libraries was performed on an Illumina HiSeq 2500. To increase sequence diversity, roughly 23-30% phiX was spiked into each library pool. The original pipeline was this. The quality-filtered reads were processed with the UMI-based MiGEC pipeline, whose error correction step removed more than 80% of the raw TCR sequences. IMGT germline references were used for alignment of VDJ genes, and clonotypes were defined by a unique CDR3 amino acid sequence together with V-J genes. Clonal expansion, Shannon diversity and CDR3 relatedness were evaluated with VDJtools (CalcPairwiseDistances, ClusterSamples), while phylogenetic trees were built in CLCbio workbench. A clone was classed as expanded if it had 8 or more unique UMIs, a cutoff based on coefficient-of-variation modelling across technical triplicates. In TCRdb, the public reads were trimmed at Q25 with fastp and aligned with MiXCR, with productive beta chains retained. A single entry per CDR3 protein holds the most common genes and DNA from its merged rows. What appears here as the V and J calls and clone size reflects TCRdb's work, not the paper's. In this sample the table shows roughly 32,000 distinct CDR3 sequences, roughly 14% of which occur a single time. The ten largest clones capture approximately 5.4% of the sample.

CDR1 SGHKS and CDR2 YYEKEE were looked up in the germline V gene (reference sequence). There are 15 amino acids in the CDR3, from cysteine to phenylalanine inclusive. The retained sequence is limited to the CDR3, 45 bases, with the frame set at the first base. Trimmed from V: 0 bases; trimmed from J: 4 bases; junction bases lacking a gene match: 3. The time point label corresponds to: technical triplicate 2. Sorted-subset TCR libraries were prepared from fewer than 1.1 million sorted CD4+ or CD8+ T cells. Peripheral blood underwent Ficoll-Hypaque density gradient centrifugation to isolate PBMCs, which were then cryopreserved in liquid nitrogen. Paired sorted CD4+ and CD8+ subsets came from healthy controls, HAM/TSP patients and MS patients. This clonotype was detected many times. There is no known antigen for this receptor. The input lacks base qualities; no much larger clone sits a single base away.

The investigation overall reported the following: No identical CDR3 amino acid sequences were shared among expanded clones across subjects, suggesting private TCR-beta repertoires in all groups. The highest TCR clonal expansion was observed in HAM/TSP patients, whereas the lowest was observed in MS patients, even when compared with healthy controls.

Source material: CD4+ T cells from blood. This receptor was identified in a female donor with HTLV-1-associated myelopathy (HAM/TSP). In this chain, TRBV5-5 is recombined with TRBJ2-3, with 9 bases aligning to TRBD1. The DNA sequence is TGTGCCAGCAGCTTGGGGGGGACAGGGCCAGATACGCAGTATTTT. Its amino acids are CASSLGGTGPDTQYF.